One and the same sample provided the 16 T cell receptor beta chains below, sequenced in a study of cytomegalovirus exposure and HLA in healthy donors. The table came from immunoSEQ multiplex PCR; TCRdb's copy has only in-frame clones and leaves some out. This sample carries approximately 90,000 clones, 90% to 95% of them seen once, and the ten largest clones take less than 1.5%. Sequenced material: PBMCs. These receptors all stem from a woman in her 30s in good health and CMV-seropositive.

This clone has a single count. The chain links TRBV27 to TRBJ1-3; D perhaps matches TRBD1 (5 bases). CDR3 length equals 15 residues. Germline V gene sequence: CDR1 MNHEY, CDR2 SMNVEV (reference sequence). The V gene lost 6 bases and the J gene lost 2 bases, with 14 bases spanning the gap. CDR3 residues: CASSQQAGTGNTIYF. The CDR3 coding sequence is TGTGCCAGCAGCCAACAGGCTGGAACTGGAAACACCATATATTTT.

This clone is labeled as medium-sized. This chain links TRBV7-2 with TRBJ2-5; possibly TRBD1 for D (6 bases). CDR3 length: 13 amino acids. Trimming shortened V by 6 bases and J by 2 bases, and 10 bases separated the two germline ends. Germline V gene data show CDR1 as SGHTA and CDR2 as FQGNSA. The CDR3 loop reads CASRSTGQETQYF. The CDR3 coding sequence is TGTGCCAGCAGATCAACAGGGCAAGAGACCCAGTACTTC.

This chain connects TRBV5-1 to TRBJ2-7, with 11 bases that match TRBD1. The ends lost 3 bases at V and 5 bases at J; junction bases unmatched: 4. The CDR3 spans 14 residues. The germline gives CDR1 SGHRS, CDR2 YFSETQ. CDR3 sequence: CASSSGTGGHEQYF. The CDR3 DNA sequence: TGCGCCAGCAGCTCCGGGACAGGGGGTCACGAGCAGTACTTC.

This clone appeared once. This chain uses TRBV7-9 with TRBJ2-5; no clear D gene. V shed 2 bases and J shed 3 bases, with 7 bases lying between them. CDR1 and CDR2 (germline): SEHNR, FQNEAQ (reference sequence). The CDR3 extends over 13 amino acids. CDR3 amino acids: CASSLSIEETQYF. CDR3 DNA: TGTGCCAGCAGCTTATCGATAGAAGAGACCCAGTACTTC.

This chain links TRBV28 with TRBJ2-7, with 8 bases identical to TRBD2. The CDR3 consists of 14 residues. The junction had 6 bases not matched to a gene; V was cut back by 4 bases and J by 4 bases. Germline CDR1 is MDHEN and CDR2 is SYDVKM. CDR3 in DNA: TGTGCCAGCAGTTCCCGGGGGGGACGGTACGAGCAGTACTTC. Encoded protein: CASSSRGGRYEQYF.

This clone was counted once. The chain recombines TRBV29-1 with TRBJ2-1; D remains ambiguous. The V end was cut by 2 bases, the J end by 6 bases, with 11 bases between. Germline V lookup: CDR1 SQVTM, CDR2 ANQGSEA. The CDR3 is made up of 13 amino acids. This CDR3 reads CSVETVPGNEQFF. The DNA of the CDR3 is TGCAGCGTTGAAACGGTTCCTGGCAATGAGCAGTTCTTC.

This chain connects TRBV27 to TRBJ1-2; 7 bases fit TRBD1. The trim removed 6 bases at V and 2 bases at J, leaving 9 bases unmatched. This CDR3 contains 15 residues. Germline V CDR1 and CDR2: MNHEY, SMNVEV (reference sequence). The CDR3 DNA follows: TGTGCCAGCAGACCACAGGGGCGCGCGAACTATGGCTACACCTTC. Protein: CASRPQGRANYGYTF.

This chain uses TRBV9 with TRBJ2-1, with 8 bases lining up with TRBD2. The CDR3 contains 14 residues. J gave up 8 bases and V 3 bases, and 7 bases lay outside the gene matches. Looked up from germline, CDR1 is SGDLS and CDR2 is YYNGEE. The CDR3 DNA is TGTGCCAGCAGCGCCCTCGACGGGGGGGATGAGCAGTTCTTC. Its translation is CASSALDGGDEQFF.

The chain combines TRBV19 with TRBJ1-1; 7 bases line up with TRBD1. The CDR3 consists of 16 residues. The germline CDR1 and CDR2 sequences are LNHDA and SQIVND (reference sequence). V shed 2 bases, J shed 0 bases, and the junction held 6 bases outside the gene matches. As DNA, the CDR3 is TGTGCCAGTAGTATATTTACAGGGGCTATGAACACTGAAGCTTTCTTT. It is translated as CASSIFTGAMNTEAFF.

V is TRBV4-1 and J is TRBJ2-3, with 9 nucleotides matching TRBD2. Germline lookup yields CDR1 MGHRA and CDR2 YSYEKL. The trim removed 3 bases at V and 5 bases at J, leaving 9 bases unmatched. The CDR3 extends over 16 amino acids. CDR3 in amino acids: CASSHPRAGGRDTQYF. The CDR3 region has the DNA TGCGCCAGCAGCCATCCACGAGCGGGAGGACGAGATACGCAGTATTTT.

The rearrangement joins TRBV21-1 to TRBJ1-1; the table's D call TRBD1 went unverified against the DNA. TRBV21-1 is a pseudogene locus. The CDR3 sequence is 18 residues long. The CDR3 DNA reads TGTGCCAGCAGCAGGGAGGACAGGGGGATTTGGGGTAGTACTGAAGCTTTCTTT. Translated: CASSREDRGIWGSTEAFF.

The J gene is TRBJ1-4, the V gene TRBV30; a weak D match, TRBD1 (6 bases). The V end was cut by 3 bases, the J end by 4 bases, with 12 bases between. Germline V CDR1 and CDR2: GTSNPN, SVGIG (reference sequence). The CDR3 is 14 amino acids. This chain's CDR3 is CAWRRTALNEKLFF. The CDR3 region has the DNA TGTGCCTGGAGGAGGACAGCACTTAATGAAAAACTGTTTTTT.

The chain links TRBV5-6 to TRBJ2-5; weak D call: TRBD2 (7 bases). CDR1 and CDR2 (germline): SGHDT, YYEEEE. CDR3 size: 15 residues. V gave up 0 bases and J gave up 5 bases, with 14 bases separating them. The CDR3: CASSLALGGQETQYF. The DNA for the CDR3 is TGTGCCAGCAGCTTGGCCCTGGGGGGGCAGGAGACCCAGTACTTC.

The chain links TRBV4-1 to TRBJ2-1; D ambiguous. V shed 4 bases and J shed 4 bases, with 14 bases lying between them. The CDR3 runs to 15 residues. From germline, CDR1 is MGHRA and CDR2 YSYEKL. The CDR3 sequence is CASSREERPYNEQFF. CDR3 nucleotide sequence: TGCGCCAGCAGCCGCGAGGAGAGACCGTACAATGAGCAGTTCTTC.

The chain has TRBV11-2 and TRBJ1-1, with 9 bases matching TRBD1. This CDR3 comprises 17 residues. Germline trimming cut 5 bases from V and 6 bases from J; bases unmatched to any gene: 16. The germline V gene has CDR1 SGHAT and CDR2 FQNNGV. The CDR3 DNA is TGTGCCAGCAGCCGAGGAGGGGGACAGGGAGGATTCGCTGAAGCTTTCTTT. Its protein is CASSRGGGQGGFAEAFF.

The V gene is TRBV15, the J gene TRBJ1-5; 8 nucleotides line up with TRBD1. Germline V gene data show CDR1 as LNHNV and CDR2 as YYDKDF (reference sequence). The trim removed 6 bases at V and 4 bases at J, leaving 8 bases unmatched. The CDR3 contains 15 residues. In nucleotides, the CDR3 is TGTGCCACCAGACTACAGACAGGGGCAAATCAGCCCCAGCATTTT. Amino acid sequence: CATRLQTGANQPQHF.